This T cell receptor (beta chain) was retrieved from a study of cytomegalovirus exposure and HLA in healthy donors. Study details: The roughly 120 validation repertoires used the same platform as the roughly 670 first-cohort repertoires (as reported by a later analysis).

A note on this clone: The antigen remains undetermined.

Libraries were prepared by immunoSEQ multiplex PCR; TCRdb keeps only in-frame clonotypes and omits some of them. The sample has approximately 110,000 clones, approximately 91% seen once; the top ten hold about 2%. Study outcomes and limitations: A list of approximately 160 TCR beta chains associated with cytomegalovirus was given. In a later analysis, first-cohort TCR clusters were found to tend to co-occur in the roughly 120 validation repertoires.

The CDR3 length is 14 residues. The germline CDR1 and CDR2 sequences are MNHEY and SMNVEV (reference sequence). Trimming cost V 3 bases and J 1 base, with 10 bases left between them. The donors were members of the validation cohort comprising about 130 subjects, separate from the approximately 670-subject first cohort. The receptor was derived from a woman aged 18 to 35 in good health and CMV-seronegative. The sequenced sample consisted of PBMCs. V is TRBV27 and J is TRBJ2-7, with D possibly TRBD2 on 5 matching bases. CDR3 DNA: TGTGCCAGCAGTTTCCGAGGGAATTCCTACGAGCAGTACTTC. Translation gives CASSFRGNSYEQYF.